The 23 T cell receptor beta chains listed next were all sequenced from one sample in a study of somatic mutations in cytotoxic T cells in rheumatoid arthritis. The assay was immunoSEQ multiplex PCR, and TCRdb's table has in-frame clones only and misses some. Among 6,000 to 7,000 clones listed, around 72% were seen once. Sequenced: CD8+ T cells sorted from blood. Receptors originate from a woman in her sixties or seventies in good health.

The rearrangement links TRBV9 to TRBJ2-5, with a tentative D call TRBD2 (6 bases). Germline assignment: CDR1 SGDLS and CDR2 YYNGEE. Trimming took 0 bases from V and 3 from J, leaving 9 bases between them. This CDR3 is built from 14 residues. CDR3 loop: CASSVGWREETQYF. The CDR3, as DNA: TGTGCCAGCAGCGTAGGATGGAGGGAAGAGACCCAGTACTTC. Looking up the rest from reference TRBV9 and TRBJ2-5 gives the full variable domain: DSGVTQTPKHLITATGQRVTLRCSPRSGDLSVYWYQQSLDQGLQFLIQYYNGEERAKGNILERFSAQQFPDLHSELNLSSLELGDSALYFCASSVGWREETQYFGPGTRLLVL.

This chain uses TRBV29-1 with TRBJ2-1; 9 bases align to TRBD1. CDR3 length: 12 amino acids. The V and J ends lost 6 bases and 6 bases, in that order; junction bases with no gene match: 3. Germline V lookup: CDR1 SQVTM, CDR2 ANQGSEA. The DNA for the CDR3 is TGCAGCGTAAAACAGGGGGCCAATGAGCAGTTCTTC. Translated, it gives CSVKQGANEQFF.

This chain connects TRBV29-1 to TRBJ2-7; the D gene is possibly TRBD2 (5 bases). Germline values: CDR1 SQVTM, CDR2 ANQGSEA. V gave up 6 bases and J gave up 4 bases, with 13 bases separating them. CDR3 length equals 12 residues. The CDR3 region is CSVADGLYEQYF. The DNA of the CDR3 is TGCAGCGTCGCCGACGGACTTTACGAGCAGTACTTC.

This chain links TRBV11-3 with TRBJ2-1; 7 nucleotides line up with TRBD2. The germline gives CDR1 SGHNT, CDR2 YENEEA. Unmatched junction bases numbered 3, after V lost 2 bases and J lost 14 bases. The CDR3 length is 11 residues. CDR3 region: CASSLSGGKFF. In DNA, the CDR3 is TGTGCCAGCAGCTTATCCGGGGGGAAGTTCTTC.

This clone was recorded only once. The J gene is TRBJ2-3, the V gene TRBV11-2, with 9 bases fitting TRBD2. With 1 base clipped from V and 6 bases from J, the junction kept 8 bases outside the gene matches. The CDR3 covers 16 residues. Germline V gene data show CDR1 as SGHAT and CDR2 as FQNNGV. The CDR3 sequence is CASSLAGREGQDTQYF. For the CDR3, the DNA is TGTGCCAGCAGCTTAGCGGGGCGGGAGGGCCAGGATACGCAGTATTTT.

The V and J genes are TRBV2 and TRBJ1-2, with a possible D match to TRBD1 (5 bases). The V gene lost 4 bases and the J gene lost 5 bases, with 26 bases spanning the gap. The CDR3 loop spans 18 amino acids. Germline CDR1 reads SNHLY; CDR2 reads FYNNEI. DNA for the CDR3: TGTGCCAGCAGTGCCCTCAGGGCAGAAATACCCAAGGGGTATGGCTACACCTTC. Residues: CASSALRAEIPKGYGYTF.

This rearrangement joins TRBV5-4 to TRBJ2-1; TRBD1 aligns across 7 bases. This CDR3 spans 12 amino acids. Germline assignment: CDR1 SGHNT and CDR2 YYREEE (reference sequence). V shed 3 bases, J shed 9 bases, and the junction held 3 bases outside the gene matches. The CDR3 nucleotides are TGTGCCAGCAGCTCAGGGACAGCTGAGCAGTTCTTC. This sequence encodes CASSSGTAEQFF.

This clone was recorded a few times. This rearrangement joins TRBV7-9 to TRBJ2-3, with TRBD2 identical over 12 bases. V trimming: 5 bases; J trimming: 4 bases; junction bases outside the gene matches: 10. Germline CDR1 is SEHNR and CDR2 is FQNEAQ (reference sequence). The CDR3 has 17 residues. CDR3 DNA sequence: TGTGCCAGCAGCCCCCAAATACTAGCGGGGGGAGCAGATACGCAGTATTTT. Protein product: CASSPQILAGGADTQYF.

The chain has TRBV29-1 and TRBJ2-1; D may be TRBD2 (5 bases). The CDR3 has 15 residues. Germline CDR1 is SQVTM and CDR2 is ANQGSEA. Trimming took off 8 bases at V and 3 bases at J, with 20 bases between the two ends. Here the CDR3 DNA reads TGCAGCTCCTTTCCCCTAGGTGAGGGCTACAATGAGCAGTTCTTC. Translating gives CSSFPLGEGYNEQFF.

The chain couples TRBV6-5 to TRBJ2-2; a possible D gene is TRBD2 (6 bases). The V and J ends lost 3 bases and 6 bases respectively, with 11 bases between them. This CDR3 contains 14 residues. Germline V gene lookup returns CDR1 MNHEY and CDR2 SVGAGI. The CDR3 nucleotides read TGTGCCAGCAGTTATTCTAGCGACTCCGGGGAGCTGTTTTTT. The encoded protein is CASSYSSDSGELFF.

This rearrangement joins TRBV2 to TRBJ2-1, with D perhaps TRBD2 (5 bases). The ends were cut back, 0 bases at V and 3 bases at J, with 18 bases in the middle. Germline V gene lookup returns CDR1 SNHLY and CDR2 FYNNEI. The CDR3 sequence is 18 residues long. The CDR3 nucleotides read TGTGCCAGCAGTGAAGCGGAGGAGGTCCCTGTTTACTACAATGAGCAGTTCTTC. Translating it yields CASSEAEEVPVYYNEQFF.

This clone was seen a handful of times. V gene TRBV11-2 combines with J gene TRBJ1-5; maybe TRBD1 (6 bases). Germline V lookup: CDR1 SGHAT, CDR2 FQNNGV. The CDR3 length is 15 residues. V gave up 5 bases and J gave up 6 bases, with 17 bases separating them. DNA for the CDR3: TGTGCCAGCAGCCAAGGCGGGGGGCCGGGTCAGCCCCAGCATTTT. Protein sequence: CASSQGGGPGQPQHF. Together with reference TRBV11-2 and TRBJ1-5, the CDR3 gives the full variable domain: EAGVAQSPRYKIIEKRQSVAFWCNPISGHATLYWYQQILGQGPKLLIQFQNNGVVDDSQLPKDRFSAERLKGVDSTLKIQPAKLEDSAVYLCASSQGGGPGQPQHFGDGTRLSIL.

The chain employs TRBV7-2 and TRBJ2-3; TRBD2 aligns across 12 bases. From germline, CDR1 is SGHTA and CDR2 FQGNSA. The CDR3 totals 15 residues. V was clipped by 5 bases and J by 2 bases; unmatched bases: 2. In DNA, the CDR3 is TGTGCCAGCAGCCGGACTAGCGGGAACACAGATACGCAGTATTTT. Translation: CASSRTSGNTDTQYF.

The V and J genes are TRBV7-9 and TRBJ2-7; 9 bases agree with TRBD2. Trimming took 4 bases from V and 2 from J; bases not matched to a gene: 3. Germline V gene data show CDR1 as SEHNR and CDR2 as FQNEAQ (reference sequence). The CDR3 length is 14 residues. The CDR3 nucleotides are TGTGCCAGCAGCTCGGGACTAGCTGCCTACGAGCAGTACTTC. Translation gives CASSSGLAAYEQYF.

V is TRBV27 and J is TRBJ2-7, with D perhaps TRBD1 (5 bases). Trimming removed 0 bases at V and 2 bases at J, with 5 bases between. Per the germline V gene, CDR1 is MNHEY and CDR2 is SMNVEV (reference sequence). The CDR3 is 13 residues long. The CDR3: CASSLSGAYEQYF. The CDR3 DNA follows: TGTGCCAGCAGTTTATCAGGGGCCTACGAGCAGTACTTC.

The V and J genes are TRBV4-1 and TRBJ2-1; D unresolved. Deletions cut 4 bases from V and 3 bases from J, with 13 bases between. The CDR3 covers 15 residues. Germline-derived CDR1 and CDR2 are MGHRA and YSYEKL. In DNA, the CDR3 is TGCGCCAGCAGCCCAGGTGGGTTCTTCTACAATGAGCAGTTCTTC. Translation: CASSPGGFFYNEQFF.

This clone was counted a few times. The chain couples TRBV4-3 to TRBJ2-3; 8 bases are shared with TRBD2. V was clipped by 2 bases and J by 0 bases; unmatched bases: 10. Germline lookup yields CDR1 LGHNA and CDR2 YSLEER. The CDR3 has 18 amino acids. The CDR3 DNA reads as TGCGCCAGCAGCCAACAGGGAGGACTAGCACTTAGCACAGATACGCAGTATTTT. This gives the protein CASSQQGGLALSTDTQYF.

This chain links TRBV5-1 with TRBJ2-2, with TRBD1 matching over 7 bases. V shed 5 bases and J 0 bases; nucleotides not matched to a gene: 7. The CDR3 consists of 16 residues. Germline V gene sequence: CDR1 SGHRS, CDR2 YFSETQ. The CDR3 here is CASRSDRVANTGELFF. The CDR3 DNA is TGCGCCAGCAGAAGCGACAGGGTGGCGAACACCGGGGAGCTGTTTTTT.

This CDR3 reads CASSLDRGVSLQETQYF. CDR3 DNA: TGCGCCAGCAGCCTTGACAGGGGAGTGAGCCTCCAAGAGACCCAGTACTTC. This chain joins TRBV5-1 and TRBJ2-5, with 8 bases lining up with TRBD1. CDR1 is SGHRS and CDR2 is YFSETQ in the germline V gene. V lost 4 bases to trimming and J lost 1 base; unmatched junction nucleotides: 12. The CDR3 is 17 amino acids.

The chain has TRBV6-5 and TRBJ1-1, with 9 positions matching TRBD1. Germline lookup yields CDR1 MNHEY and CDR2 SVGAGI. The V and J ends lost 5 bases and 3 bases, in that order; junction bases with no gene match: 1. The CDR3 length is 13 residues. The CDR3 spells CASSDRGDTEAFF. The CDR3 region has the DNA TGTGCCAGCAGTGACAGGGGGGACACTGAAGCTTTCTTT.

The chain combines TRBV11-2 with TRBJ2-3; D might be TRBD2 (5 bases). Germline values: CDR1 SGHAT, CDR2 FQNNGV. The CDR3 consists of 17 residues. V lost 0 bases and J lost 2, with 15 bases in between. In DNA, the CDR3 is TGTGCCAGCAGCTTAGATCTAACGGTGGGAGACACAGATACGCAGTATTTT. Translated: CASSLDLTVGDTDTQYF.

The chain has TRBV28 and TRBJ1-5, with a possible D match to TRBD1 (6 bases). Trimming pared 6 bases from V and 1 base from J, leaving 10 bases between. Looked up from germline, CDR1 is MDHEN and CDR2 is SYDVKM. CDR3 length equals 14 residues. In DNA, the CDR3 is TGTGCCAGCAGGGGACATCAGAGCAATCAGCCCCAGCATTTT. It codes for CASRGHQSNQPQHF.

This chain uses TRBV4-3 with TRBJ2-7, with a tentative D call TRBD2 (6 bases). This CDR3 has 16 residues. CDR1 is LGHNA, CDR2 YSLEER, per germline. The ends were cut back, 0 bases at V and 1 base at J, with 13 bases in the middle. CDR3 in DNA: TGCGCCAGCAGCCAAGATCGGTCTAGCGAATCCTACGAGCAGTACTTC. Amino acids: CASSQDRSSESYEQYF.